This T cell receptor (beta chain) stems from a study of cytomegalovirus exposure and HLA in healthy donors. Study-wide findings and caveats: Reported results showed that the classifier diagnosed cytomegalovirus status with high specificity and sensitivity.

It was with 60 Vbeta and 13 Jbeta primers that the PCR ran. The assay was immunoSEQ multiplex PCR, and TCRdb's table has in-frame clones only and misses some. The table lists around 200,000 clones, 77% of them singletons, with 3.7% in the top ten. On this clone itself: Its antigen is not identified.

Sequenced input: PBMCs. This receptor was obtained from a woman aged 55-70 years in good health and CMV-seropositive.

CDR3 coding DNA: TGTGCCAGCTCACTCGACAGGGGTGAAGCTTTCTTT. It encodes CASSLDRGEAFF. The chain combines TRBV18 with TRBJ1-1; 8 bases are shared with TRBD1. The germline CDR1 and CDR2 sequences are KGHSH and LQKENI. V lost 4 bases, J lost 7 bases, and 2 bases stayed unmatched. CDR3 size: 12 residues.